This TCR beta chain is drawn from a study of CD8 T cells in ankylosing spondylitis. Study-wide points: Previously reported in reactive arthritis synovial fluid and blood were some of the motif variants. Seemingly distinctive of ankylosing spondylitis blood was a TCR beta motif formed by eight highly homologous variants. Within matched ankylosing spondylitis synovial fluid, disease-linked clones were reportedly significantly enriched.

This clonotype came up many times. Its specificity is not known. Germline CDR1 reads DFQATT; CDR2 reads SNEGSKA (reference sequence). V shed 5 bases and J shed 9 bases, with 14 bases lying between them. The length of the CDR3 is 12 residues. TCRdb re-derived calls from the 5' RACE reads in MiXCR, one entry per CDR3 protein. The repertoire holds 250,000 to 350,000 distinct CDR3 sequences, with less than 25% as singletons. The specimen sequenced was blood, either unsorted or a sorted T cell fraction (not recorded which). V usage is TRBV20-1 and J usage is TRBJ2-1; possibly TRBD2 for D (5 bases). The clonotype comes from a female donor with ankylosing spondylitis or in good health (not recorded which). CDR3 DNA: TGCAGTGCTCCACTAGGAGCATCTGAGCAGTTCTTC. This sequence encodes CSAPLGASEQFF.